A single T cell receptor beta chain is shown here with its context. Its antigen remains unknown. This entry belongs to a study of T-cell memory formation after mild COVID-19. Whole-study context: Clusters were largely donor specific. Findings of the study overall: The authors left the SARS-CoV-2 specificity of second-wave clones peaking on day 37 unconfirmed. Mostly located in CM and EM were contracting CD4+ clones, with contracting CD8+ clones located in EMRA.

One entry per CDR3 protein, called by TCRdb with MiXCR from the 5' RACE reads. This sample carries about 190,000 distinct CDR3 sequences, around 17% of them seen once, and the ten largest clones take 2% to 2.5%. Sequenced: PBMCs or a T cell subset sorted from them (not recorded which). This clonotype was sampled from an adult woman who had mild COVID-19 (a few samples of this study predate the infection). Cell type and time point are not known.

The CDR3 DNA follows: TGTGCCAGCAGCACCCTCGCGGGTTCAGATACGCAGTATTTT. Its translation: CASSTLAGSDTQYF. The V gene is TRBV5-6, the J gene TRBJ2-3; possibly TRBD2 for D (5 bases). The CDR3 has 14 residues. V was pared by 4 bases and J by 4 bases, with 13 bases between. Per germline, CDR1 SGHDT and CDR2 YYEEEE.